The 16 T cell receptor beta chains in this list originate from one sample, sequenced in a study of CXCR4 blockade with PD-1 therapy in pancreatic cancer. The protocol was immunoSEQ multiplex PCR, while the TCRdb copy is restricted to in-frame clones and leaves out a portion. The sample yields about 2,400 clones, roughly 40% seen once. Sample: tumor tissue. The receptors shown here come from a human donor with pancreatic ductal adenocarcinoma.

This clone was seen only a few times. The chain links TRBV6-7 to TRBJ2-7; perhaps TRBD2 as D (6 bases). TRBV6-7 is given ORF status, its function remaining uncertain. The CDR3 extends over 12 amino acids. V lost 6 bases to trimming and J lost 3 bases, with 9 bases between them. CDR3 nucleotides: TGTGCCAGCAGCCCGGGGGTCTACGAGCAGTACGTC. The encoded protein is CASSPGVYEQYV.

A few counts support this clone. The chain combines TRBV9 with TRBJ1-5; D perhaps matches TRBD1 (6 bases). The germline gives CDR1 SGDLS, CDR2 YYNGEE. Trimming shortened V by 3 bases and J by 4 bases, and 8 bases separated the two germline ends. The CDR3 runs to 13 residues. CDR3 loop: CASSATGNQPQHF. DNA for the CDR3: TGTGCCAGCAGCGCCACAGGGAATCAGCCCCAGCATTTT.

The rearrangement joins TRBV25-1 to TRBJ2-3; tentatively, D is TRBD1 (6 bases). Germline loops: CDR1 MGHDK, CDR2 SYGVNS. Trimming stripped 6 bases from V and 3 bases from J, with 13 bases between. CDR3 length: 14 residues. For the CDR3, the DNA is TGTGCCAGCAGGCGGACAGAAAAAACAGATACGCAGTATTTT. It translates to CASRRTEKTDTQYF.

This clone rates as medium-sized. V is TRBV28 and J is TRBJ1-5, with 11 positions matching TRBD1. The CDR3 runs 13 residues. Per germline, CDR1 MDHEN and CDR2 SYDVKM. V dropped 6 bases and J dropped 6; count of bases not matched to a gene: 1. CDR3 in DNA: TGTGCCAGCAGGGGACAGGGGGGTCAGCCCCAGCATTTT. Translation gives CASRGQGGQPQHF.

The V and J genes are TRBV2 and TRBJ2-5; 8 bases match TRBD1. This CDR3 has 14 amino acids. V lost 6 bases to trimming and J lost 0 bases; unmatched junction nucleotides: 3. Germline assignment: CDR1 SNHLY and CDR2 FYNNEI. The CDR3, as DNA: TGTGCCAGCAGACGGGACAGGAACCAAGAGACCCAGTACTTC. It encodes CASRRDRNQETQYF.

As to this clone: The sample carries other DNA sequences with the same CDR3. The V gene is TRBV18, the J gene TRBJ2-3; possible D gene TRBD1, 6 bases. V was clipped by 2 bases and J by 1 base, with 10 bases between them. Germline CDR1 and CDR2: KGHSH and LQKENI. The CDR3 is 15 residues long. CDR3 coding DNA: TGTGCCAGCTCACCATTGCAGGGGCGCACAGATACGCAGTATTTT. As protein: CASSPLQGRTDTQYF.

In this sample, this clone turned up a few times. The chain has TRBV19 and TRBJ2-7; TRBD1 aligns across 9 bases. CDR1 is LNHDA and CDR2 is SQIVND in the germline V gene (reference sequence). The CDR3 has 15 residues. V trimming: 4 bases; J trimming: 3 bases; junction bases outside the gene matches: 7. The CDR3 DNA reads TGTGCCAGTAGTAGCACAGGGGGCGTTGTCTACGAGCAGTACTTC. This gives the protein CASSSTGGVVYEQYF.

This clone has a handful of counts. The chain joins TRBV28 to TRBJ1-1; 9 nucleotides agree with TRBD1. The CDR3 consists of 12 residues. V shed 10 bases, J shed 11 bases, and the junction held 11 bases outside the gene matches. Germline CDR1 reads MDHEN; CDR2 reads SYDVKM. DNA for the CDR3: TGTGCCACTTGCTTCGGGACAGGGTTTGCTTTCTTT. Translating gives CATCFGTGFAFF.

This clone is medium-sized. V usage is TRBV7-6 and J usage is TRBJ2-5; D might be TRBD2 (6 bases). Trimming removed 7 bases from V and 0 bases from J, with 12 bases in between. CDR3 length: 14 amino acids. The germline CDR1 and CDR2 sequences are SGHVS and FNYEAQ. CDR3 in amino acids: CASNRGGDQETQYF. CDR3 sequence (DNA): TGTGCCAGCAACCGGGGCGGGGACCAAGAGACCCAGTACTTC.

This clone was seen a single time. J is TRBJ2-1 and V is TRBV4-1; D may be TRBD1 (5 bases). This CDR3 comprises 15 residues. CDR1 and CDR2 (germline): MGHRA, YSYEKL. V lost 3 bases and J 4 bases, leaving 13 bases between the germline ends. CDR3 in amino acids: CASSQGRNEYNEQFF. The CDR3 DNA sequence: TGCGCCAGCAGCCAGGGGCGGAACGAGTACAATGAGCAGTTCTTC.

A few counts support this clone. One end of the junction fails to match germline, which may point to a read error. V gene TRBV4-1 combines with J gene TRBJ2-5; TRBD1 matches 8 bases. This CDR3 spans 15 amino acids. CDR1 is MGHRA, CDR2 YSYEKL, per germline. In DNA form, the CDR3 reads TGCACCAGCAGCCCCCAAGACAGGGGTCAAGAGACCCAGTACTTC. Translation: CTSSPQDRGQETQYF.

CDR3: CASSSTPGTSGSNEQFF. The CDR3 bases are TGTGCCAGCAGCTCCACACCCGGGACTAGCGGGAGTAATGAGCAGTTCTTC. J is TRBJ2-1 and V is TRBV7-6, with TRBD2 identical over 14 bases. Germline CDR1 SGHVS, CDR2 FNYEAQ. V lost 4 bases, J lost 7 bases, and 9 bases stayed unmatched. The CDR3 totals 17 residues.

The chain combines TRBV19 with TRBJ2-1; 11 bases align to TRBD2. The V segment lost 3 bases and the J segment 4 bases; nucleotides outside the gene matches: 2. Germline values: CDR1 LNHDA, CDR2 SQIVND (reference sequence). This CDR3 has 15 amino acids. As DNA, the CDR3 is TGTGCCAGTAGTATGACTAGCGGGAATTACAATGAGCAGTTCTTC. Residues: CASSMTSGNYNEQFF.

The chain joins TRBV9 to TRBJ1-2; D is unclear. CDR1 is SGDLS, CDR2 YYNGEE, per germline. The V gene lost 0 bases and the J gene lost 2 bases, with 8 bases spanning the gap. This CDR3 has 14 amino acids. DNA for the CDR3: TGTGCCAGCAGCGTAGTGGCAGCCAACTATGGCTACACCTTC. Its translation: CASSVVAANYGYTF.

This clone appeared once. The chain has TRBV18 and TRBJ1-6; TRBD1 aligns across 11 bases. J was trimmed by 10 bases and V by 2 bases; bases with no gene match: 7. The CDR3 extends over 16 amino acids. The germline gives CDR1 KGHSH, CDR2 LQKENI. In nucleotides, the CDR3 is TGTGCCAGCTCACCAGCTCCGGGACAGGGGGGCTCACCCCTCCACTTT. Its translation: CASSPAPGQGGSPLHF. Based on the CDR3 plus reference TRBV18 and TRBJ1-6, the full variable domain is NAGVMQNPRHLVRRRGQEARLRCSPMKGHSHVYWYRQLPEEGLKFMVYLQKENIIDESGMPKERFSAEFPKEGPSILRIQQVVRGDSAAYFCASSPAPGQGGSPLHFGNGTRLTVT.

The V call is TRBV6-8, the J call TRBJ2-2; D not resolved. V gave up 4 bases and J gave up 2 bases, with 5 bases separating them. The germline V gene has CDR1 MNHGY and CDR2 SAAAGT. The CDR3 length is 13 residues. In nucleotides, the CDR3 is TGTGCCAGCAGTTTCCCTAACACCGGGGAGCTGTTTTTT. Protein: CASSFPNTGELFF.